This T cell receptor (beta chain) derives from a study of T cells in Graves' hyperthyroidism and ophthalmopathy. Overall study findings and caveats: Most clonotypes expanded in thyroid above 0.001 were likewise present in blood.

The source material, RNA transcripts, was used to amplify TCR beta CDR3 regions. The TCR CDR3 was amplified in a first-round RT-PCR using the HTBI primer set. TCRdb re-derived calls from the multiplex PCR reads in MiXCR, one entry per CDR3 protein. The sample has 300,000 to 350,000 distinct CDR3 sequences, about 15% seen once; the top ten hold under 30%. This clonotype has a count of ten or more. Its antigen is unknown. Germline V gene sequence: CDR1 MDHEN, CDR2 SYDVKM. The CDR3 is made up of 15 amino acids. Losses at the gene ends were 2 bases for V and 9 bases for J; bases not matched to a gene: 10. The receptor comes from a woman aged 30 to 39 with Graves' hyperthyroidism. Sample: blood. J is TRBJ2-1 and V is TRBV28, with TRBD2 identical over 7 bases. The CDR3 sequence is CASSLVGTNFAEQFF. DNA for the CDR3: TGTGCCAGCAGTTTAGTTGGGACTAATTTCGCTGAGCAGTTCTTC.